The 9 T cell receptor beta chains presented below share a single source sample, sequenced in a study of graft-versus-host responses after intestinal transplantation. Measured with immunoSEQ multiplex PCR; TCRdb has only the in-frame clones, and not every one. In the table there are roughly 10,000 clones, about a third of which are singletons. Here the sequenced sample was alloreactive CD4+ T cells from a mixed lymphocyte reaction culture, taken before transplantation. Subset specified: CFSE-low proliferating T cells sorted from approximately 6-day pre-transplant mixed lymphocyte reaction (GvH or HvG direction). Every receptor here comes from a human patient who was an organ donor for intestinal transplantation.

In this sample, this clone is medium-sized. V usage is TRBV27 and J usage is TRBJ1-1; possibly TRBD1 for D (6 bases). V was cut by 4 bases and J by 1 base, with 13 bases left in between. Germline lookup yields CDR1 MNHEY and CDR2 SMNVEV (reference sequence). The CDR3 spans 15 residues. The CDR3 protein is CASSYVSRGNTEAFF. CDR3 DNA sequence: TGTGCCAGCAGTTACGTTTCCAGGGGGAACACTGAAGCTTTCTTT.

This clone rates as medium-sized. The J gene is TRBJ1-1, the V gene TRBV7-9; D is uncertain. The ends were cut back, 2 bases at V and 10 bases at J, with 14 bases in the middle. In germline, CDR1 is SEHNR, CDR2 FQNEAQ (reference sequence). This CDR3 region has 13 residues. This CDR3 is CASSLSEGAAAFF. In DNA form, the CDR3 reads TGTGCCAGCAGCTTATCTGAGGGAGCCGCAGCTTTCTTT.

This clone was seen a handful of times. The J gene is TRBJ1-1, the V gene TRBV7-9; 9 positions match TRBD1. CDR1 and CDR2 (germline): SEHNR, FQNEAQ (reference sequence). The V gene end was trimmed by 2 bases and the J gene end by 0 bases; junction bases not matched to a gene: 7. This CDR3 has 17 amino acids. The CDR3: CASSLRGNRGLNTEAFF. CDR3 nucleotide sequence: TGTGCCAGCAGCTTAAGGGGGAACAGGGGGCTGAACACTGAAGCTTTCTTT.

J is TRBJ1-1 and V is TRBV27; TRBD1 matches at 9 bases. The J segment lost 2 bases and the V segment lost 3 bases, leaving 7 bases of the junction unmatched. The V gene's germline CDR1 is MNHEY and CDR2 SMNVEV (reference sequence). The CDR3 has 16 amino acids. Written as DNA, the CDR3 is TGTGCCAGCAGTTTGGGGACAGGGATTATCAACACTGAAGCTTTCTTT. It is translated as CASSLGTGIINTEAFF.

The CDR3 DNA reads as TGTGCCTGGAGTCGGCAGGTTCTGGACGAGCAGTACTTC. This translates into CAWSRQVLDEQYF. The V gene is TRBV30, the J gene TRBJ2-7; D is ambiguous. This CDR3 is built from 13 residues. Germline V CDR1 and CDR2: GTSNPN, SVGIG (reference sequence). Trimming stripped 2 bases from V and 5 bases from J, with 13 bases between. Filled out from reference TRBV30 and TRBJ2-7, the complete variable domain reads SQTIHQWPATLVQPVGSPLSLECTVEGTSNPNLYWYRQAAGRGLQLLFYSVGIGQISSEVPQNLSASRPQDRQFILSSKKLLLSDSGFYLCAWSRQVLDEQYFGPGTRLTVT.

The chain recombines TRBV7-9 with TRBJ2-7; 8 bases map to TRBD1. There are 13 residues in the CDR3. J gave up 5 bases and V 5 bases, and 5 bases lay outside the gene matches. CDR1 is SEHNR and CDR2 is FQNEAQ in the germline V gene (reference sequence). In DNA, the CDR3 is TGTGCCAGCAGCCATAAACAGGGGGACGAGCAGTACTTC. This codes for CASSHKQGDEQYF.

The chain employs TRBV7-2 and TRBJ1-2; D is uncertain. CDR1 is SGHTA, CDR2 FQGNSA, per germline. The V and J ends lost 2 bases and 5 bases respectively, with 9 bases between them. This CDR3 region has 13 residues. The CDR3 protein is CASSLIRRYGYTF. CDR3 sequence (DNA): TGTGCCAGCAGCTTAATCCGTCGTTATGGCTACACCTTC.

This clone was recorded a few times. The chain joins TRBV4-2 to TRBJ1-4; D unresolved. Germline V gives CDR1 LGHNA, CDR2 YNFKEQ. The CDR3 consists of 14 residues. V lost 3 bases, J lost 4 bases, and 9 bases lay in between. CDR3 in DNA: TGTGCCAGCAGCCATCGGGGAAATAATGAAAAACTGTTTTTT. It specifies CASSHRGNNEKLFF.

V is TRBV19 and J is TRBJ2-1; TRBD2 aligns across 10 bases. The germline CDR1 and CDR2 sequences are LNHDA and SQIVND (reference sequence). The CDR3 extends over 16 amino acids. J lost 4 bases, V lost 1 base, and 4 bases had no gene match. This CDR3 reads CASSIVAGGPYNEQFF. The CDR3 nucleotides are TGTGCCAGTAGTATAGTAGCGGGGGGCCCTTACAATGAGCAGTTCTTC.